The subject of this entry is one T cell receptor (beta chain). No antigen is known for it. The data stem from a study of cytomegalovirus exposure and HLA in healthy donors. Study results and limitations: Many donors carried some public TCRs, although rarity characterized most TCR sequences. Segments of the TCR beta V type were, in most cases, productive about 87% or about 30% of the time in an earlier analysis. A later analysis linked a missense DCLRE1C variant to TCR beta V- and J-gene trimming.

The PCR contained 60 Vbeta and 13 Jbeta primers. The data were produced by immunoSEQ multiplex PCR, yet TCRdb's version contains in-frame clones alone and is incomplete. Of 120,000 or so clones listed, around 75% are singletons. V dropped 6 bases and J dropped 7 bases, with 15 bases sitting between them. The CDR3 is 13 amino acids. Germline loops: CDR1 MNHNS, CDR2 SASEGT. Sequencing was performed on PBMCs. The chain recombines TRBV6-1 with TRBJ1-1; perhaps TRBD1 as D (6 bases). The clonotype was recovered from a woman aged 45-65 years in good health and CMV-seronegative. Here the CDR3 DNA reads TGTGCCAGCAGCCTTTGGACAGAGGGTGAAGCTTTCTTT. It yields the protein CASSLWTEGEAFF.